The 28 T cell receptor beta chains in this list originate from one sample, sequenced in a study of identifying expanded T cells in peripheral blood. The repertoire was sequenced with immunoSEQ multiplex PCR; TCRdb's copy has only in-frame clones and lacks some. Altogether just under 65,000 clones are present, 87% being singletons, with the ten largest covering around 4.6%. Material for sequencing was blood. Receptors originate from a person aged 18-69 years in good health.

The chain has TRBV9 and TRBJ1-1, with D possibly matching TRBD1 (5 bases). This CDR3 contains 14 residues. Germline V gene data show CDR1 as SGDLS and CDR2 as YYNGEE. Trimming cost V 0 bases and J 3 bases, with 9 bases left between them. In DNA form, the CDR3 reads TGTGCCAGCAGCGTAGCGGGGCTTGACACTGAAGCTTTCTTT. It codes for CASSVAGLDTEAFF. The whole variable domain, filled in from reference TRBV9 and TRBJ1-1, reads DSGVTQTPKHLITATGQRVTLRCSPRSGDLSVYWYQQSLDQGLQFLIQYYNGEERAKGNILERFSAQQFPDLHSELNLSSLELGDSALYFCASSVAGLDTEAFFGQGTRLTVV.

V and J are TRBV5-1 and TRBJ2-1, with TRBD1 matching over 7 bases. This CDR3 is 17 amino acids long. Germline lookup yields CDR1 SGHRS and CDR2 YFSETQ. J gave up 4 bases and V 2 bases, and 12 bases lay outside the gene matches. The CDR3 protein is CASSFNLQGSGYNEQFF. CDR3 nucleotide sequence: TGCGCCAGCAGCTTCAATCTACAGGGGAGTGGGTACAATGAGCAGTTCTTC.

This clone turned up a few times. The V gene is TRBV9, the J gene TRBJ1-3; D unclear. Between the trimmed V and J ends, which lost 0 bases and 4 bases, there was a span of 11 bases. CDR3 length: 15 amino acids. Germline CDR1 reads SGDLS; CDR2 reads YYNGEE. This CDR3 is CASSVGLPGGNTIYF. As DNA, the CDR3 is TGTGCCAGCAGCGTAGGTCTGCCGGGGGGAAACACCATATATTTT.

In DNA form, the CDR3 reads TGTGCCAGCAGCGTAGCCCGGGAGACTTTCAATGAGCAGTTCTTC. Translation: CASSVARETFNEQFF. The V gene is TRBV9, the J gene TRBJ2-1; a possible D gene is TRBD2 (6 bases). V dropped 0 bases and J dropped 6 bases, with 13 bases sitting between them. This CDR3 spans 15 amino acids. Germline CDR1 reads SGDLS; CDR2 reads YYNGEE.

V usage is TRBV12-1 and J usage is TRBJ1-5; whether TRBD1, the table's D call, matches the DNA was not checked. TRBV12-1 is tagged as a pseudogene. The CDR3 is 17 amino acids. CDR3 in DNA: TGTGCCAGCAGCTTTGCATCCGACAGGGGGCTAGGACAGCCCCAGCATTTT. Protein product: CASSFASDRGLGQPQHF.

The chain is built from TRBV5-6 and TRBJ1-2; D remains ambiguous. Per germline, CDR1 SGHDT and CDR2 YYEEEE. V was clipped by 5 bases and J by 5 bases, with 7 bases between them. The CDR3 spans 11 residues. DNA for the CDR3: TGTGCCAGCAGTTCCGGTTATGGCTACACCTTC. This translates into CASSSGYGYTF.

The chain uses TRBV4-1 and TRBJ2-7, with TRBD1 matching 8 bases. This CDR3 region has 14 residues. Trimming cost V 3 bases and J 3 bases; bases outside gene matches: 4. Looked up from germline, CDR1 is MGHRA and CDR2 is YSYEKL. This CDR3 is CASSHRTGLYEQYF. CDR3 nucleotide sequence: TGCGCCAGCAGCCACAGGACAGGGCTCTACGAGCAGTACTTC.

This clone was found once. The chain's CDR3 is CASSLIGSGPRLSEAFF. The CDR3 bases are TGCGCCAGCAGTCTAATCGGGTCGGGGCCTCGGTTATCCGAAGCTTTCTTT. The chain links TRBV23-1 to TRBJ1-1, with D maybe TRBD1 (5 bases). TRBV23-1 is flagged as an ORF with uncertain function. The V end lost 4 bases, the J end lost 8 bases, and 26 bases lay between the germline ends. The CDR3 covers 17 residues.

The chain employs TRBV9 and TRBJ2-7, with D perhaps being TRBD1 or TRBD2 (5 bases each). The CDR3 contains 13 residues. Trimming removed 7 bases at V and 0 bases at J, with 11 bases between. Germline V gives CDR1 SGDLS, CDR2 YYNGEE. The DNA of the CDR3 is TGTGCCAGCGGCCGGGACCACTCCTACGAGCAGTACTTC. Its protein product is CASGRDHSYEQYF.

CDR3 amino acids: CASSVEGSTDTQYF. The CDR3 nucleotides are TGTGCCAGCAGCGTAGAAGGGAGCACAGATACGCAGTATTTT. This chain links TRBV9 with TRBJ2-3, with unresolved D. Germline values: CDR1 SGDLS, CDR2 YYNGEE. Trimming removed 0 bases at V and 0 bases at J, with 5 bases between. The CDR3 is made up of 14 amino acids.

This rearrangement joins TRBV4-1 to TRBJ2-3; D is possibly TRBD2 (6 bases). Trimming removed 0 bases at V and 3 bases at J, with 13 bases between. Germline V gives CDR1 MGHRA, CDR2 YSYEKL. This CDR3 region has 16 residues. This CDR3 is CASSQDRDSLTDTQYF. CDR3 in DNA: TGCGCCAGCAGCCAAGATCGGGACTCCTTAACAGATACGCAGTATTTT.

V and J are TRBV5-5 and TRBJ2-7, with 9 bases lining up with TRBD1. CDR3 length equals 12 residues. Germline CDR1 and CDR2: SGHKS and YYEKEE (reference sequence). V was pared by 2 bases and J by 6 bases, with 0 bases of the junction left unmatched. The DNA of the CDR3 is TGTGCCAGCAGCTTACAGGGGGCCGAGCAGTACTTC. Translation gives CASSLQGAEQYF.

The CDR3 here is CASSQGTLAGNEQFF. The CDR3 DNA reads TGTGCCAGCAGCCAAGGGACCCTAGCGGGGAATGAGCAGTTCTTC. The chain links TRBV4-2 to TRBJ2-1; 9 bases align to TRBD2. Germline values: CDR1 LGHNA, CDR2 YNFKEQ. The V gene end was trimmed by 1 base and the J gene end by 7 bases; junction bases not matched to a gene: 5. The CDR3 sequence is 15 residues long.

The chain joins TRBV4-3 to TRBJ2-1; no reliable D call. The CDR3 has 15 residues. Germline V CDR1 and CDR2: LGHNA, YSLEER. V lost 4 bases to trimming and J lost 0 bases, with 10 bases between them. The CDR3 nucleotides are TGCGCCAGCAGCCTGCAGGCCGACTCCTACAATGAGCAGTTCTTC. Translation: CASSLQADSYNEQFF.

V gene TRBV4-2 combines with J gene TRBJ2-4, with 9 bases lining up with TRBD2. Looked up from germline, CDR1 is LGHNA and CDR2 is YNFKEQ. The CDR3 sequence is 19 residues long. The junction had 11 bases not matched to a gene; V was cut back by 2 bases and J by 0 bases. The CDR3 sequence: CASSQQSSGMALAKNIQYF. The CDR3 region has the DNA TGTGCCAGCAGCCAACAATCTAGCGGGATGGCGCTAGCCAAAAACATTCAGTACTTC.

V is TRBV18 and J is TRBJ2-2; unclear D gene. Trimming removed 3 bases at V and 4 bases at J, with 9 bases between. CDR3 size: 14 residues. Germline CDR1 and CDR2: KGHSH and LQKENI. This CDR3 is CASSPDRFTGELFF. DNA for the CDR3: TGTGCCAGCTCACCGGACCGATTCACCGGGGAGCTGTTTTTT.

CDR3 nucleotides: TGTGCCAGCAGTTTATGGGCGGGCCTTAGCAATCAGCCCCAGCATTTT. It is translated as CASSLWAGLSNQPQHF. The V call is TRBV28, the J call TRBJ1-5; D gene unclear. Germline lookup yields CDR1 MDHEN and CDR2 SYDVKM. The CDR3 loop spans 16 amino acids. Trimming cost V 0 bases and J 0 bases, with 9 bases left between them.

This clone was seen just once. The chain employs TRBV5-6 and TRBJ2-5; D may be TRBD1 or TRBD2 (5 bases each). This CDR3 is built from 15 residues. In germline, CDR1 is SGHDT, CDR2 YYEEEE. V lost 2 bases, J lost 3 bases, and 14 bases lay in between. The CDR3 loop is CASSLVTQGEETQYF. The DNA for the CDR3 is TGTGCCAGCAGCTTAGTGACTCAGGGAGAAGAGACCCAGTACTTC.

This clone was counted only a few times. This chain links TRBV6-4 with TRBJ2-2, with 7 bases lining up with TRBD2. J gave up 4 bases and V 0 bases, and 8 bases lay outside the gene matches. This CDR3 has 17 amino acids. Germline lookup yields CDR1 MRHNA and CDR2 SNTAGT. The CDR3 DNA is TGTGCCAGCAGTGACTCAGGGCGGGAGCTGGTCACCGGGGAGCTGTTTTTT. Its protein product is CASSDSGRELVTGELFF.

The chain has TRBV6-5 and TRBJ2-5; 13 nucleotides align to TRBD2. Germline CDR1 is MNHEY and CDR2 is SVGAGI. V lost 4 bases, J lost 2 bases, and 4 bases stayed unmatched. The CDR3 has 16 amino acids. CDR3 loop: CASSSLLAGGQETQYF. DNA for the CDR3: TGTGCCAGCAGTTCCCTACTAGCGGGGGGGCAAGAGACCCAGTACTTC.

The CDR3 here is CATSTSGTSGSAYNEQFF. The CDR3 nucleotides are TGTGCCACCAGCACATCCGGGACTAGCGGGAGCGCCTACAATGAGCAGTTCTTC. The V gene is TRBV15, the J gene TRBJ2-1, with 14 bases identical to TRBD2. The CDR3 sequence is 18 residues long. Germline V gene data show CDR1 as LNHNV and CDR2 as YYDKDF (reference sequence). V trimming: 4 bases; J trimming: 2 bases; junction bases outside the gene matches: 7.

The CDR3 sequence: CASSFWTSGGPYEQYF. The CDR3 nucleotides are TGTGCCAGCAGCTTCTGGACTAGCGGGGGGCCCTACGAGCAGTACTTC. The chain recombines TRBV5-6 with TRBJ2-7, with TRBD2 identical over 14 bases. Trimming at V came to 2 bases and at J to 2 bases, leaving 3 bases not matched to a gene. This CDR3 region has 16 residues. CDR1 and CDR2 from the germline V gene are SGHDT and YYEEEE.

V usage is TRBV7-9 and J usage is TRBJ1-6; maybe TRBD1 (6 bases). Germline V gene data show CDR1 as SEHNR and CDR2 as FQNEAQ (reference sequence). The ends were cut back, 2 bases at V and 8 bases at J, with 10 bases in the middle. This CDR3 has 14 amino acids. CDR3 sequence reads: CASSLKGHDSPLHF. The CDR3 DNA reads TGTGCCAGCAGCTTAAAGGGACATGATTCACCCCTCCACTTT.

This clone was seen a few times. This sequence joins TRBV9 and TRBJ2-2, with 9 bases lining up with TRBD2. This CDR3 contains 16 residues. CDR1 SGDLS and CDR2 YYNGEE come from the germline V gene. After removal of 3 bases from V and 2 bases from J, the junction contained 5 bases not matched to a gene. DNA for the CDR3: TGTGCCAGCAGCGCCCCTAGCGGGGCTAACACCGGGGAGCTGTTTTTT. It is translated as CASSAPSGANTGELFF.

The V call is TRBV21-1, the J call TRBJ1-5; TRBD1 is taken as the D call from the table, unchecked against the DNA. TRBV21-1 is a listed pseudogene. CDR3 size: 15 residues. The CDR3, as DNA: TGTGCCAGCAGCAAAGTGACAGGGGGCAATCAGCCCCAGCATTTT. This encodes CASSKVTGGNQPQHF.

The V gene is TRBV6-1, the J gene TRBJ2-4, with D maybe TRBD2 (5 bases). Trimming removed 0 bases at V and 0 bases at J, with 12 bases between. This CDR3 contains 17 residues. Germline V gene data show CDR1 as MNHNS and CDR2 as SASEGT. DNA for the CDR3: TGTGCCAGCAGTGAAGCGGGGAGAGCCCTAGCCAAAAACATTCAGTACTTC. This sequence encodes CASSEAGRALAKNIQYF.

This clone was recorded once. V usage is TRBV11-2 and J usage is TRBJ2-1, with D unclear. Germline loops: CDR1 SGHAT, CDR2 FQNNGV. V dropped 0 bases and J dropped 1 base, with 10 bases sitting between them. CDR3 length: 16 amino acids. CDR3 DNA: TGTGCCAGCAGCTTAGAGTTGTCAGGATCCTACAATGAGCAGTTCTTC. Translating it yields CASSLELSGSYNEQFF. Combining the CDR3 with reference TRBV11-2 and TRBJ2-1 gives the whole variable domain EAGVAQSPRYKIIEKRQSVAFWCNPISGHATLYWYQQILGQGPKLLIQFQNNGVVDDSQLPKDRFSAERLKGVDSTLKIQPAKLEDSAVYLCASSLELSGSYNEQFFGPGTRLTVL.

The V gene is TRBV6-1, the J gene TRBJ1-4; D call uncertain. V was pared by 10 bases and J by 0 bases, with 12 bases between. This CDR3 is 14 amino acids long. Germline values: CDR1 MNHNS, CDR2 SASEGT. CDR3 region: CATGVRTTNEKLFF. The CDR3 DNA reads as TGTGCCACCGGGGTGCGCACAACTAATGAAAAACTGTTTTTT.